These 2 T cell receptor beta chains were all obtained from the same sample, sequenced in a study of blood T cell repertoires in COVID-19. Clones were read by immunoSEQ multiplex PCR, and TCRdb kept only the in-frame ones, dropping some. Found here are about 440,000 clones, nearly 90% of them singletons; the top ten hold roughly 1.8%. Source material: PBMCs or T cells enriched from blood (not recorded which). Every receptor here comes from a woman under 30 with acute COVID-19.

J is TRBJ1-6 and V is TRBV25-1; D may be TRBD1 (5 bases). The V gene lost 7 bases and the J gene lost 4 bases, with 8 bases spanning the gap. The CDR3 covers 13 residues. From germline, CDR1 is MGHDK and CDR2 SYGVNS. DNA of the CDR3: TGTGCCAGCAAAGGACAATATAATTCACCCCTCCACTTT. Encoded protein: CASKGQYNSPLHF.

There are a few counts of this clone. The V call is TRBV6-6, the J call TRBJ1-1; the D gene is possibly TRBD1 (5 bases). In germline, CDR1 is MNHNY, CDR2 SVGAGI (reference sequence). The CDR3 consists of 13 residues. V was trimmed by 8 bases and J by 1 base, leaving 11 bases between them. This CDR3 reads CASADGQNTEAFF. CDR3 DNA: TGTGCCAGCGCGGACGGACAGAACACTGAAGCTTTCTTT.